The rows below give T cell receptor beta chains drawn from one sample of a study of blood T cells in healthy people across ages. TCRdb called the 5' RACE reads again in MiXCR, with one record for every CDR3 protein. The sample includes about 380,000 distinct CDR3 sequences, approximately 52% seen only once; the top ten take 45% to 55%. The sequenced material came from blood. These receptors were collected from a man in his 60s in good health. CDR3s include the opening cysteine and the closing phenylalanine or tryptophan. D genes are given only for firm matches. Clone size is stated in some rows and not others, as once, few, many or a class when expanded.

D gene	clone size	V gene	J gene	CDR3 DNA	CDR3 protein
NA	few	TRBV5-1	TRBJ2-5	TGCGCCAGCAGCAGAACCGGGACAACGCCCCAAGAGACCCAGTACTTC	CASSRTGTTPQETQYF
NA	NA	TRBV29-1	TRBJ2-5	TGCAGCGTTGAATTTGGCAGCCAAGAGACCCAGTACTTC	CSVEFGSQETQYF
TRBD1	few	TRBV7-2	TRBJ1-2	TGTGCCAGCAGCTTAGGTCCGAGGGACAGATCTTTCTATGGCTACACCTTC	CASSLGPRDRSFYGYTF
NA	NA	TRBV19	TRBJ2-1	TGTGCCAGTAATCAGGACGCCGTCGGTGAGCAGTTCTTC	CASNQDAVGEQFF
NA	NA	TRBV30	TRBJ2-7	TGTGCCTGGAGTGTGACAGGATCCCTCGAGCAGTACTTC	CAWSVTGSLEQYF
NA	few	TRBV27	TRBJ2-1	TGTGCCAGCATCGGACAAAATGAGCAGTTCTTC	CASIGQNEQFF
NA	few	TRBV27	TRBJ2-1	TGTGCCAGCAGTTTAGTATGGGGGAGGAGTGAGCAGTTCTTC	CASSLVWGRSEQFF
NA	NA	TRBV27	TRBJ1-2	TGTGCCACCCAACCTCTGGGGGCTTATGGCTACACCTTC	CATQPLGAYGYTF
NA	NA	TRBV4-2	TRBJ2-1	TGTGCCAGCAGCCAAGATCTACAAGTCTACAATGAGCAGTTCTTC	CASSQDLQVYNEQFF
NA	few	TRBV4-2	TRBJ1-2	TGTGCCAGCAGCCCTCGTGGGGGCGGTGGCTACACCTTC	CASSPRGGGGYTF
NA	NA	TRBV3-1	TRBJ1-4	TGTGCCAGCAGCCAAGGACCCTCTTTGGGTGTAAAACTGTTTTTT	CASSQGPSLGVKLFF
TRBD2	NA	TRBV15	TRBJ2-1	TGTGCCACCAGCCTAGCGGGAGGCGATGAGCAGTTCTTC	CATSLAGGDEQFF
TRBD2	NA	TRBV7-9	TRBJ2-1	TGTGCCAGCAGCCCTACTAGCGGGAGTGATGAGCAGTTCTTC	CASSPTSGSDEQFF
NA	NA	TRBV20-1	TRBJ2-3	TGCAGTGCTAAAGCCGGGACACCAGAAAGGCAGTATTTT	CSAKAGTPERQYF
NA	NA	TRBV20-1	TRBJ1-2	TGCAGTGCTAGAGATTCGGAAGCTAACTATGGCTACACCTTC	CSARDSEANYGYTF
NA	NA	TRBV6-2/TRBV6-3	TRBJ2-7	TGTGCCAGCAAACAGTTCGTGGAATCCGTCGGCGAGCAGTACTTC	CASKQFVESVGEQYF
NA	once	TRBV7-2	TRBJ2-3	TGTGCCAGCAGCTTAGGACAGGTTGGGGGCATAGATACGCAGTATTTT	CASSLGQVGGIDTQYF
TRBD2	NA	TRBV9	TRBJ2-1	TGTGCCAGCAGCTCCCAAGCGGGGGGGCGGAATGAGCAGTTCTTC	CASSSQAGGRNEQFF
TRBD2	NA	TRBV2	TRBJ2-7	TGTGCCAGCACTGAAATGACTAGCGGTTCCTACGAGCAGTACTTC	CASTEMTSGSYEQYF
TRBD2	NA	TRBV6-1	TRBJ2-5	TGTGCCAGCAGTGAGGGGTGGGGACTACAGCCCCAGTACTTC	CASSEGWGLQPQYF
NA	many	TRBV20-1	TRBJ1-6	TGCAGTGCTAGAGAACTGTATAATTCACCCCTCCACTTT	CSARELYNSPLHF
NA	NA	TRBV4-1	TRBJ2-1	TGCGCCAGCAGCCAAGTTCTCGGGGTCCATGAGCAGTTCTTC	CASSQVLGVHEQFF
NA	NA	TRBV6-5	TRBJ2-7	TGTGCCAGCAGTTTCCGGGACGGTTCCTACAATGGGCGGTACTTC	CASSFRDGSYNGRYF
TRBD1	once	TRBV20-1	TRBJ2-5	TGCAGTGCTCAACAGGGGCTACAGGAGACCCAGTACTTC	CSAQQGLQETQYF
NA	NA	TRBV7-2	TRBJ1-1	TGTGCCAGCAGCTCAGGCACAGGGCCTGGGGCCACTGAAACTTTCTTT	CASSSGTGPGATETFF
TRBD2	NA	TRBV5-8	TRBJ2-1	TGTGCCAGCTGCCTTGGGGTTGCGGGAGTGTACAATGAGCAGTTCTTC	CASCLGVAGVYNEQFF
TRBD1	many	TRBV7-2	TRBJ2-5	TGTGCCAGCAGCGCTCGGGACAGAGCCTTAGAGACCCAGTACTTC	CASSARDRALETQYF
TRBD1	NA	TRBV5-1	TRBJ2-5	TGCGCCAGCAGCTTGACCTCCGGGACAGGGCGCGAGACCCAGTACTTC	CASSLTSGTGRETQYF
NA	few	TRBV7-2	TRBJ2-1	TGTGCCAGCAGCCGAGGGGGACCCTACAATGAGCAGTTCTTC	CASSRGGPYNEQFF
NA	NA	TRBV7-8	TRBJ2-7	TGTGCCAGCAGCTTTCCGACAGAGACCTACGAGCAGTACTTC	CASSFPTETYEQYF
TRBD2	NA	TRBV20-1	TRBJ2-1	TGCAGTGCTAGAATCCCGCTCGGGGGGGGAGTATCCAATGAGCAGTTCTTC	CSARIPLGGGVSNEQFF
NA	NA	TRBV10-3	TRBJ2-3	TGTGCCATCAGTGACAAGGGATTAGATACGCAGTATTTT	CAISDKGLDTQYF
NA	NA	TRBV9	TRBJ2-1	TGTGCCAGCAGTGTAGCGATCTACAATGAGCAGTTCTTC	CASSVAIYNEQFF
NA	NA	TRBV7-2	TRBJ1-6	TGTGCCAGCAGCTTAGGCCACTGGGGACCGTCCCCCAATTCACCCCTCCACTTT	CASSLGHWGPSPNSPLHF